These 6 T cell receptor beta chains originate from one sample sequenced in a study of T cells in Graves' hyperthyroidism and ophthalmopathy (dated by TCRdb to between 2019 and 2020). Libraries were constructed by multiplex PCR. The data were produced on an Illumina HiSeq 2000. TCR beta CDR3 regions were amplified from RNA transcripts. The first round of RT-PCR for the TCR CDR3 was performed with the HTBI primer set and the Qiagen OneStep RT-PCR kit. Using fastp trimming at Q25 and MiXCR clonotype assembly, TCRdb reanalyzed the public sequencing data and kept in-frame beta chains. Entries that share a CDR3 protein sequence are merged under the most common genes and DNA. For this sample there are 250,000 to 300,000 distinct CDR3 sequences; approximately 15% appear just once. The top ten clones comprise 7.9% of the sample. Material for sequencing was blood. The receptors shown here come from a woman in her thirties or forties with Graves' hyperthyroidism.

In regard to this clonotype: A junction boundary mismatches the germline segment, possibly from a read error. The rearrangement uses TRBV19 and TRBJ2-2; TRBD2 agrees at 8 bases. Germline CDR1 LNHDA, CDR2 SQIVND (reference sequence). The CDR3 is made up of 15 amino acids. The CDR3 loop is CASSISLAATGELLF. CDR3 nucleotides: TGTGCCAGTAGTATTTCACTAGCGGCCACCGGGGAGCTGCTTTTT.

There are many counts of this clonotype. This chain connects TRBV7-2 to TRBJ2-1, with D tentatively TRBD1 or TRBD2 (5 bases each). This CDR3 is 17 amino acids long. V shed 1 base and J shed 5 bases, with 18 bases lying between them. The V gene's germline CDR1 is SGHTA and CDR2 FQGNSA. Here the CDR3 reads CASSLGGGSSSHNEQFF. Written as DNA, the CDR3 is TGTGCCAGCAGCTTAGGTGGGGGTAGTAGCAGCCACAATGAGCAGTTCTTC.

This clonotype was observed many times. Here the CDR3 reads CASSQEAGSEAFF. CDR3 bases: TGTGCCAGCAGCCAAGAGGCCGGTTCTGAAGCTTTCTTT. The chain links TRBV3-1 to TRBJ1-1, with no clear D. V lost 0 bases, J lost 6 bases, and 8 bases lay in between. Germline V lookup: CDR1 LGHDT, CDR2 YNNKEL (reference sequence). The CDR3 contains 13 residues.

The rearrangement links TRBV9 to TRBJ2-1; D perhaps matches TRBD2 (5 bases). The CDR3 loop spans 12 amino acids. CDR1 SGDLS and CDR2 YYNGEE come from the germline V gene. V lost 4 bases, J lost 9 bases, and 11 bases lay in between. Here the CDR3 DNA reads TGTGCCAGCAGCCCAGGAGGTACTGAGCAGTTCTTC. Translation: CASSPGGTEQFF.

V and J are TRBV10-2 and TRBJ2-7, with 10 positions matching TRBD1. The CDR3 has 17 residues. Germline CDR1 is WSHSY and CDR2 is SAAADI. V trimming: 4 bases; J trimming: 6 bases; junction bases outside the gene matches: 15. For the CDR3, the DNA is TGCGCCAGCAGTGCCGGGACAGGGGAAGCGGGACGGCCCGAGCAGTACTTC. Translation: CASSAGTGEAGRPEQYF.

This clonotype was seen many times. The chain joins TRBV12-3 or TRBV12-4 to TRBJ2-1; perhaps TRBD2 as D (5 bases). The V end lost 5 bases, the J end lost 9 bases, and 11 bases lay between the germline ends. The CDR3 totals 12 residues. The CDR3 here is CASSPTGSEQFF. The CDR3 coding sequence is TGTGCCAGCAGTCCGACTGGGAGTGAGCAGTTCTTC.